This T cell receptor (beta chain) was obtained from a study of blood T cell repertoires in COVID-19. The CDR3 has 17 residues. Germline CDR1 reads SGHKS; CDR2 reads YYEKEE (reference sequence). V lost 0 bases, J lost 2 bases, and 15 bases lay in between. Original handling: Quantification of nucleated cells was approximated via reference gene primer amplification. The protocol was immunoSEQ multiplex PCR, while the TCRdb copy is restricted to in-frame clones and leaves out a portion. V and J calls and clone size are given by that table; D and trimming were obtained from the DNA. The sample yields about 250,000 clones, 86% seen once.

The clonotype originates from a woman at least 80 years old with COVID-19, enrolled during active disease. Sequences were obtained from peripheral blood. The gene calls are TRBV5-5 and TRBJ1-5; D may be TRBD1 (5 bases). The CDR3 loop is CASSLDGREGGNQPQHF. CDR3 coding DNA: TGTGCCAGCAGCTTGGACGGCAGGGAAGGAGGCAATCAGCCCCAGCATTTT.